This T cell receptor beta chain was documented in a study of human T cells and chemical hapten exposure. About the research overall: An area of 2 cm by 2 cm on upper inner arm skin received 2% DPC for sensitization. TCR yields per sample varied, mainly owing to small pooled library volume differences. Study conclusions and caveats: The number of TCRs above 1 in 1000 frequency did not change after DPC sensitization. Patch test score rose with PT1 expanded TCRs, significant at 8, 16, 32, not 4.

Trimming shortened V by 7 bases and J by 2 bases, and 8 bases separated the two germline ends. This CDR3 comprises 12 residues. The germline V gene has CDR1 KGHSH and CDR2 LQKENI. TCRdb re-called the RACE reads with MiXCR, one entry per CDR3 protein. The profile shows 80,000 to 100,000 distinct CDR3 sequences, around 25% of them singletons. As for this clonotype: The antigen is undetermined.

Time point given: patch test 3, about 24 weeks after DPC sensitization. Treatment of the sample: therapeutic diphenylcyclopropenone sensitization with weekly scalp DPC. This TCR was sampled from a middle-aged man with alopecia areata. Some clones in this sample may be carry-over from other donors' samples. The input for sequencing was whole blood, taken in connection with sensitization to the hapten diphenylcyclopropenone (DPC). The chain employs TRBV18 and TRBJ1-1, with D possibly being TRBD1 (6 bases). CDR3 amino acids: CASWTENTEAFF. DNA of the CDR3: TGTGCCAGCTGGACAGAAAACACTGAAGCTTTCTTT. Supplemented by reference TRBV18 and TRBJ1-1, the full variable domain reads NAGVMQNPRHLVRRRGQEARLRCSPMKGHSHVYWYRQLPEEGLKFMVYLQKENIIDESGMPKERFSAEFPKEGPSILRIQQVVRGDSAAYFCASWTENTEAFFGQGTRLTVV.